This TCR beta chain was obtained from a study of shared clonotypes between healthy human individuals (TCRdb year 2020). In terms of the full investigation: Three men and two women, aged 18 to 49 years, made up the cohort. For each donor, CD4 naive and CD4 memory were each given three plates, CD8 naive was given two plates, and CD8 memory was given one plate. Blood TCR repertoires of five healthy adults were deeply sequenced to estimate repertoire size and the extent of clonotype sharing between individuals. Libraries were prepared and TCR repertoires were sequenced by different laboratories using diverse techniques, in order to increase sequencing depth and limit assay-specific biases. Per donor, leukapheresis produced somewhere between about 0.9 and 9.5 billion PBMCs. Overall study outcomes, separate from this receptor: About 5% of naive CD4, roughly 3.6% of naive CD8, approximately 2.2% of memory CD4, and roughly 0.4% of memory CD8 clonotypes were shared across several donors. Incomplete sequencing was indicated by rarefaction of sorted-subset datasets, despite the large sequencing depth. Naive subsets generally had larger estimated clonotype richness than memory subsets. Sampling was restricted to blood, and TCR repertoires in tissues likely differ from the TCR repertoires found in blood. Compared with non-shared clonotypes, clonotypes shared by all four sorted-subset donors had higher generation probabilities. The small number of donors limited the genetic and exposure-history diversity represented. Based on pairwise subsampling, the degree of clonotype sharing among donors was expected to be affected by sequencing depth.

On this clone: It has no known antigen specificity. Base qualities are not recorded, but no much larger clone differs from it by a single base.

Using the deep immunoSEQ assay, TCR CDR3 regions were amplified from genomic DNA by multiplex PCR. For each cell subset, the extracted genomic DNA was distributed evenly across all wells of several immunoSEQ 96-well plates, and each plate served as one replicate. For sorted subsets, each replicate PCR was loaded with roughly 200 ng genomic DNA, equivalent to roughly 30,000 T cell genomes. The purified libraries were quantified using a Qubit 3.0 fluorometer, sized with a Bioanalyzer 2100, and then quantified again using the KAPA Library Quantification kit. Every immunoSEQ 96-well plate was sequenced on a dedicated single-read 150-cycle Illumina NextSeq 550 flow cell. Turning to the authors' computational methods: The immunoSEQ output contained only junctional sequences without quality scores, so filtering could not match that applied to full-length reads. To assign V/J genes and CDR3, sequences were annotated using PyIR, a Python wrapper for IgBLAST v1.9, with IMGT germline references. Any read was removed if the V/J assignment was weak (E-value above 1e-6), the CDR3 was missing, or the read contained stop codons, out-of-frame junctions, or ambiguous translated residues. V3J clonotypes were defined as sequences sharing the same inferred V gene, J gene, and CDR3 amino acid sequence. Percentage overlap between repertoires was computed as shared unique clonotypes divided by the size of the smaller repertoire. RTK rarefaction, the Chao1 estimator, and Recon v2.1 estimates of unobserved clonotypes were used to assess repertoire richness. Generation probabilities were computed with OLGA for all TCRbeta clonotypes obtained by the gDNA method from several donors. TCRdb provides this immuneACCESS table in a form limited to in-frame rearrangements. Some clones are lacking; in checked studies, under half of them reflect an unresolved V gene, and why the rest are absent is not known. That table supplies the V and J calls and clone size; D and trimming were determined from the DNA. The sample table shows about 180,000 clones, and approximately 92% are seen once. The ten largest clones represent more than 0.065% of the sample.

V lost 6 bases and J lost 6 bases, and the count of bases not matched to a germline gene is 4. In the germline V gene (reference sequence), CDR1 corresponds to LNHDA and CDR2 to SQIVND. The CDR3 covers 12 residues, taking in both the cysteine and the phenylalanine. Just the 36-base CDR3 DNA is kept, in frame starting at base 1. The donors were healthy, HIV-negative adults who had no recently reported acute infections or vaccinations. Only Caucasian adults living in Nashville, Tennessee, USA were represented among the donors. CD4+ T cells were enriched through magnetic negative selection, after which naive cells were positively selected on CD45RA and the remaining negative fraction served as the memory subset. Blood was collected by leukapheresis, and PBMCs were isolated by Ficoll-Histopaque density gradient centrifugation and then cryopreserved in liquid nitrogen vapor phase. Purity and quantity of every magnetically sorted T cell population were checked by analytical flow cytometry. Each sorted fraction had its genomic DNA isolated and then quantified by UV absorbance on a Nanodrop 2000c.

The rearranged segments are TRBV19 and TRBJ1-2, with 7 middle bases fitting TRBD1. Input material: naive CD4+ T cells sorted from blood. The sample's cell subset or site, from its label and the paper: CD45RA+ positively selected. The sequence came from a woman aged 25 to 39 in good health. In nucleotides, the sequence is TGTGCCAGTAGAGACAGGGCGGATGGCTACACCTTC. Its protein is CASRDRADGYTF.